The 21 T cell receptor beta chains below all came from one sample that was sequenced in a study of T cells in Graves' hyperthyroidism and ophthalmopathy. Amplification of TCR beta CDR3 regions was performed using RNA transcripts as template. HTBI primers drove first-round RT-PCR of the TCR CDR3. TCRdb reanalysed the multiplex PCR reads using MiXCR and keeps one entry per CDR3 protein. The table includes hundreds of thousands of distinct CDR3 sequences, 11% to 15% detected once. The sequenced material came from blood. These receptors all stem from a woman aged 18-29 years with Graves' hyperthyroidism.

This clonotype came up many times. This sequence joins TRBV7-9 and TRBJ2-3, with TRBD2 matching over 10 bases. V shed 4 bases and J 3 bases; nucleotides not matched to a gene: 7. The CDR3 totals 16 residues. Germline lookup yields CDR1 SEHNR and CDR2 FQNEAQ (reference sequence). This CDR3 reads CASSSSGRAGTDTQYF. As DNA, the CDR3 is TGTGCCAGCAGCTCGAGCGGGAGGGCCGGTACAGATACGCAGTATTTT.

This clonotype was seen a few times. The gene calls are TRBV14 and TRBJ2-1; the match to TRBD1 covers 7 bases. The trim removed 1 base at V and 7 bases at J, leaving 4 bases unmatched. This CDR3 has 14 amino acids. Germline CDR1 reads SGHDN; CDR2 reads FVKESK. As DNA, the CDR3 is TGTGCCAGCAGCCAAGGGTTGACAGGGAATGAGCAGTTCTTC. It is translated as CASSQGLTGNEQFF. Using reference TRBV14 and TRBJ2-1 for the parts outside the CDR3, the full variable domain is EAGVTQFPSHSVIEKGQTVTLRCDPISGHDNLYWYRRVMGKEIKFLLHFVKESKQDESGMPNNRFLAERTGGTYSTLKVQPAELEDSGVYFCASSQGLTGNEQFFGPGTRLTVL.

Remarks on this clonotype: A much larger clone differs from this one at a single base, so this may be a read error. CDR3 region: CASSFWTDNNEQLF. Here the CDR3 DNA reads TGTGCCAGCAGCTTTTGGACAGACAACAATGAGCAGCTCTTC. The chain joins TRBV5-6 to TRBJ2-1, with a weak D call TRBD1 (6 bases). The length of the CDR3 is 14 residues. Germline V lookup: CDR1 SGHDT, CDR2 YYEEEE.

This rearrangement joins TRBV2 to TRBJ1-2, with D hard to call. V was trimmed by 7 bases and J by 4 bases, leaving 22 bases between them. CDR1 is SNHLY, CDR2 FYNNEI, per germline. The CDR3 is made up of 16 amino acids. CDR3 nucleotides: TGTGCCAGCACTAGGGCTTCACAAGGAGCTAGCTATGGCTACACCTTC. The encoded protein is CASTRASQGASYGYTF.

This clonotype was observed many times. The gene calls are TRBV29-1 and TRBJ2-1; D tentatively reads TRBD1 or TRBD2 (5 bases each). Germline CDR1 is SQVTM and CDR2 is ANQGSEA. V lost 6 bases to trimming and J lost 0 bases, with 12 bases between them. The length of the CDR3 is 14 residues. CDR3 region: CSVRDGSSYNEQFF. CDR3 nucleotides: TGCAGCGTGAGGGACGGTAGCTCCTACAATGAGCAGTTCTTC.

This clonotype showed up many times. This rearrangement joins TRBV28 to TRBJ2-1; tentative D call: TRBD1 (6 bases). CDR1 is MDHEN and CDR2 is SYDVKM in the germline V gene. The CDR3 has 16 amino acids. Trimming took off 4 bases at V and 0 bases at J, with 13 bases between the two ends. This CDR3 is CASSYRDTSSYNEQFF. The CDR3 DNA sequence: TGTGCCAGCAGTTACCGGGACACCAGCTCCTACAATGAGCAGTTCTTC.

This clonotype has only a few counts. V usage is TRBV6-5 and J usage is TRBJ2-2; TRBD2 aligns across 10 bases. This CDR3 is 16 amino acids long. The J segment lost 7 bases and the V segment lost 2 bases, leaving 7 bases of the junction unmatched. CDR1 and CDR2 from the germline V gene are MNHEY and SVGAGI. The CDR3 bases are TGTGCCAGCAGTTACGAGGCTAGCGGGAGAGACGGGGAGCTGTTTTTT. It translates to CASSYEASGRDGELFF.

This clonotype has ten or more counts. The chain employs TRBV11-2 and TRBJ2-7, with D uncertain. Looked up from germline, CDR1 is SGHAT and CDR2 is FQNNGV. V gave up 0 bases and J gave up 0 bases, with 12 bases separating them. The CDR3 extends over 16 amino acids. The DNA of the CDR3 is TGTGCCAGCAGCTTAGATATGGGTTCGGGCTCCTACGAGCAGTACTTC. The encoded protein is CASSLDMGSGSYEQYF. Complete variable domain (other parts from reference TRBV11-2 and TRBJ2-7): EAGVAQSPRYKIIEKRQSVAFWCNPISGHATLYWYQQILGQGPKLLIQFQNNGVVDDSQLPKDRFSAERLKGVDSTLKIQPAKLEDSAVYLCASSLDMGSGSYEQYFGPGTRLTVT.

This clonotype was seen ten or more times. This chain links TRBV3-1 with TRBJ2-3; 7 nucleotides align to TRBD1. CDR1 is LGHDT and CDR2 is YNNKEL in the germline V gene (reference sequence). The CDR3 runs to 17 residues. V trimming: 2 bases; J trimming: 1 base; junction bases outside the gene matches: 9. CDR3 coding DNA: TGTGCCAGCAGCCAACCTCAGGGGGTCGGGGGCACAGATACGCAGTATTTT. Translating gives CASSQPQGVGGTDTQYF.

This clonotype showed up many times. The chain combines TRBV4-1 with TRBJ2-1, with a tentative D call TRBD1 (6 bases). Germline V gene lookup returns CDR1 MGHRA and CDR2 YSYEKL. Trimming removed 0 bases at V and 0 bases at J, with 15 bases between. CDR3 size: 18 residues. The CDR3 sequence is CASSQEGGVESSYNEQFF. CDR3 DNA: TGCGCCAGCAGCCAAGAAGGGGGTGTCGAGAGCTCCTACAATGAGCAGTTCTTC.

The chain carries TRBV10-3 and TRBJ2-3; either TRBD1 or TRBD2 may fit D (6 bases each). The CDR3 has 16 amino acids. Deletions cut 3 bases from V and 8 bases from J, with 21 bases between. In germline, CDR1 is ENHRY, CDR2 SYGVKD. The CDR3 loop is CAISDPRGAGWGTQYF. Written as DNA, the CDR3 is TGTGCCATCAGTGACCCGAGGGGGGCAGGGTGGGGTACGCAGTATTTT.

The table lists this clonotype with a few counts. DNA for the CDR3: TGTGCCATCAGTGAGCCCGAAGGCAGCGGGACTGAAGCTTTCTTT. It translates to CAISEPEGSGTEAFF. The V call is TRBV10-3, the J call TRBJ1-1; D gene uncertain. The CDR3 has 15 residues. Germline lookup yields CDR1 ENHRY and CDR2 SYGVKD. Trimming left V 2 bases short and J 5 bases short, with 15 bases between.

The chain uses TRBV20-1 and TRBJ1-1; 8 nucleotides align to TRBD1. The germline gives CDR1 DFQATT, CDR2 SNEGSKA (reference sequence). The V segment lost 4 bases and the J segment 5 bases; nucleotides outside the gene matches: 9. CDR3 size: 14 residues. The CDR3 protein is CSAILRQGRTEAFF. In DNA, the CDR3 is TGCAGTGCTATACTCCGACAGGGGAGGACTGAAGCTTTCTTT.

This clonotype was seen at least ten times. The chain couples TRBV9 to TRBJ2-5; the match to TRBD2 covers 10 bases. The CDR3 length is 16 residues. V lost 0 bases to trimming and J lost 5 bases; unmatched junction nucleotides: 7. The germline V gene has CDR1 SGDLS and CDR2 YYNGEE. CDR3 nucleotides: TGTGCCAGCAGCGTAGAAGAACTAGCGGGAAGGGAGACCCAGTACTTC. Translation: CASSVEELAGRETQYF.

This clonotype turned up a few times. Given a much more abundant clone one base away, this may be a read error. The chain recombines TRBV5-1 with TRBJ2-1; 8 nucleotides agree with TRBD2. The DNA end lines up better with TRBJ2-7; the J call may be wrong. In germline, CDR1 is SGHRS, CDR2 YFSETQ. This CDR3 contains 15 residues. The CDR3 DNA reads TGCGCCAGCAGTCTCCGGCTAGCGGGCTACAATGAGCAGTACTTC. Amino acid sequence: CASSLRLAGYNEQYF.

This clonotype occurred many times. V is TRBV13 and J is TRBJ2-1; 12 bases are a match to TRBD2. Germline CDR1 is PRHDT and CDR2 is FYEKMQ (reference sequence). The junction had 11 bases not matched to a gene; V was cut back by 5 bases and J by 9 bases. The CDR3 covers 16 residues. CDR3 residues: CASSLPGLAGYSEQFF. CDR3 nucleotides: TGTGCCAGCAGCCTCCCCGGACTAGCGGGATATAGTGAGCAGTTCTTC.

Notes on this clonotype: A much larger clone sits a single nucleotide away, making a read error possible. The chain links TRBV27 to TRBJ2-3, with 8 bases lining up with TRBD2. CDR3 length: 17 amino acids. The V gene end was trimmed by 5 bases and the J gene end by 2 bases; junction bases not matched to a gene: 12. In germline, CDR1 is MNHEY, CDR2 SMNVEV (reference sequence). CDR3 protein: CASSRPGTRIFTDTQYF. CDR3 nucleotides: TGTGCCAGCAGTCGGCCGGGGACTAGGATTTTCACAGATACGCAGTATTTT.

This clonotype was found many times. The J gene is TRBJ2-7, the V gene TRBV20-1; 7 bases map to TRBD2. CDR3 length equals 13 residues. Trimming took 5 bases from V and 3 from J; bases not matched to a gene: 7. CDR1 is DFQATT, CDR2 SNEGSKA, per germline (reference sequence). CDR3 in amino acids: CSARIAGLYEQYF. CDR3 DNA sequence: TGCAGTGCTCGTATAGCGGGTCTCTACGAGCAGTACTTC.

This clonotype was recorded many times. This chain links TRBV6-2 or TRBV6-3 with TRBJ2-7, with D tentatively TRBD2 (6 bases). CDR1 MNHEY and CDR2 SVGEGT come from the germline V gene. Trimming took off 8 bases at V and 4 bases at J, with 18 bases between the two ends. The CDR3 is made up of 14 amino acids. CDR3 DNA: TGTGCCAGCGAGGCGAGGGCGGGACGGTACGAGCAGTACTTC. This encodes CASEARAGRYEQYF.

V usage is TRBV30 and J usage is TRBJ1-5; 9 nucleotides line up with TRBD1. The CDR3 loop spans 14 amino acids. The trim removed 1 base at V and 6 bases at J, leaving 4 bases unmatched. Germline loops: CDR1 GTSNPN, CDR2 SVGIG (reference sequence). The DNA of the CDR3 is TGTGCCTGGAGTGAGGGACAGGGAGGTCAGCCCCAGCATTTT. Translation: CAWSEGQGGQPQHF.

J is TRBJ2-7 and V is TRBV4-3, with 9 bases matching TRBD2. Trimming cost V 0 bases and J 2 bases; bases outside gene matches: 11. CDR1 and CDR2 (germline): LGHNA, YSLEER. This CDR3 is 18 amino acids long. For the CDR3, the DNA is TGCGCCAGCAGCCAAGATACTGCTCTTGGCGGGAGGGCCTACGAGCAGTACTTC. It yields the protein CASSQDTALGGRAYEQYF.